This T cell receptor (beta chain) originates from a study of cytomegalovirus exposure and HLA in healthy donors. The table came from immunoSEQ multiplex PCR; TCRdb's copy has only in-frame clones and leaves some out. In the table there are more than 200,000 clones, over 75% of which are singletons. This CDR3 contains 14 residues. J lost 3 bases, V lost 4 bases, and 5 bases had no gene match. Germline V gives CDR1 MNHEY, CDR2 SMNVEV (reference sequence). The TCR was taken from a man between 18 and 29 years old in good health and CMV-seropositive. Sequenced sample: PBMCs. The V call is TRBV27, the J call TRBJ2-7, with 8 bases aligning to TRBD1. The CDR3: CASSSGTGYYEQYF. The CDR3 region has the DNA TGTGCCAGCAGTTCCGGGACAGGCTACTACGAGCAGTACTTC.